The TCR beta chain under discussion was sequenced for a study of T cell repertoires in cytomegalovirus infection. Germline V lookup: CDR1 SGHVS, CDR2 FQNEAQ. The CDR3 contains 19 residues. V lost 4 bases and J lost 0, with 22 bases in between. This clonotype was seen at least ten times. The antigen is undetermined. TCRdb ran MiXCR on the reads and lists one entry per CDR3 protein. The sample has hundreds of thousands of distinct CDR3 sequences; around 32% are singletons. Source: cultured CD8+ T cells from PBMCs, taken from culture after CMV antigen stimulation. The rearrangement joins TRBV7-8 to TRBJ2-1; D unresolved. The clonotype comes from a human donor in good health (CMV status not recorded). Some clones in this sample may be carry-over from other donors' samples. CDR3 loop: CASSSERISKSFSYNEQFF. CDR3 DNA sequence: TGTGCCAGCAGCTCAGAGCGTATTTCTAAGTCCTTCTCCTACAATGAGCAGTTCTTC.